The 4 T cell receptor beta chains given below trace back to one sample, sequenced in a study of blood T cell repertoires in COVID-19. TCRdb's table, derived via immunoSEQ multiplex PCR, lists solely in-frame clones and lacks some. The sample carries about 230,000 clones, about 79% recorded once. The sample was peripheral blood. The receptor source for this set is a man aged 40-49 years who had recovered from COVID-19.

In DNA, the CDR3 is TGTCCTCAGGGGGCAGAAAACACCATATATTTT. Protein sequence: CPQGAENTIYF. This chain connects TRBV27 to TRBJ1-3, with 8 bases identical to TRBD1. The CDR3 is 11 amino acids. The germline V gene has CDR1 MNHEY and CDR2 SMNVEV (reference sequence).

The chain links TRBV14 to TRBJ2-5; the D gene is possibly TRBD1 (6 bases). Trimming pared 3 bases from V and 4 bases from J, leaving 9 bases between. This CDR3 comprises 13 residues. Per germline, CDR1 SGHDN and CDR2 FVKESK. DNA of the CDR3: TGTGCCAGCAGCCAGATCAGGGGAGAGACCCAGTACTTC. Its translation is CASSQIRGETQYF.

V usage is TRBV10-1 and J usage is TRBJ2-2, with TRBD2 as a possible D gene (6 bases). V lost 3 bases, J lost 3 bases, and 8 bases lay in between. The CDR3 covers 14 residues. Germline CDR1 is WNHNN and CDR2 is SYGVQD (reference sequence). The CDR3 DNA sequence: TGCGCCAGCAGTGATGGGACTTACACCGGGGAGCTGTTTTTT. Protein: CASSDGTYTGELFF.

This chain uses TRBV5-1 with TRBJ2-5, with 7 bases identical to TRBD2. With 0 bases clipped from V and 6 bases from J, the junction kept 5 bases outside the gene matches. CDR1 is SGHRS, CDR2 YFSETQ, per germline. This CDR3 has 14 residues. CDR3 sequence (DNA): TGCGCCAGCAGCTTGGCTCCCGGGGGGAAGACCCAGTACTTC. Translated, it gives CASSLAPGGKTQYF.